The sequence of this T cell receptor beta chain was determined in a study of T cell repertoires in cytomegalovirus infection. This clonotype appeared a few times. Its antigen is not identified. Trimming shortened V by 0 bases and J by 5 bases, and 11 bases separated the two germline ends. The germline V gene has CDR1 MNHEY and CDR2 SVGEGT. This CDR3 has 14 amino acids. TCRdb re-derived calls from the reads in MiXCR, one entry per CDR3 protein. The table lists over 55,000 distinct CDR3 sequences, 20% to 25% of them singletons. The rearrangement links TRBV6-2 or TRBV6-3 to TRBJ2-7; D may be TRBD1 (5 bases). Material: CD8+ T cells from cultured PBMCs, obtained from culture after CMV antigen stimulation. This receptor was taken from a human donor in good health (CMV status not recorded). Some clones in this sample may be carry-over from other donors' samples. Here the CDR3 DNA reads TGTGCCAGCAGTTACTCCCCTGACAGCCACGAGCAGTACTTC. Protein sequence: CASSYSPDSHEQYF.